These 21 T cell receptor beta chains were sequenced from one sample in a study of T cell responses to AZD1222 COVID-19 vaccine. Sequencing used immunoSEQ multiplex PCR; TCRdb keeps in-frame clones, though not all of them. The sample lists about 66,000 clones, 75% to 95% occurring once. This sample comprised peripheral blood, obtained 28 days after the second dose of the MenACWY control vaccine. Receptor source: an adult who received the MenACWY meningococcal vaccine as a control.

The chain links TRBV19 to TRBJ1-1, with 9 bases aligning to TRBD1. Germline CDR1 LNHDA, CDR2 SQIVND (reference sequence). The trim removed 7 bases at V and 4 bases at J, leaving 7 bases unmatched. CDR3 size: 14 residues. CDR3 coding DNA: TGTGCCAGTATCGGGACAGGGTTAATCACTGAAGCTTTCTTT. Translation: CASIGTGLITEAFF.

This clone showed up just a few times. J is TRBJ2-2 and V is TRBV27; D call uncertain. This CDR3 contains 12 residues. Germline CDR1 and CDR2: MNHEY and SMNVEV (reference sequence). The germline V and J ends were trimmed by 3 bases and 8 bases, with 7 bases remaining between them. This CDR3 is CASSLSVGELFF. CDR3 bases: TGTGCCAGCAGTTTGTCGGTTGGGGAGCTGTTTTTT.

CDR3 sequence reads: CASSLDLNGYTF. Written as DNA, the CDR3 is TGTGCCAGCTCTTTGGACCTAAATGGCTACACCTTC. This chain links TRBV18 with TRBJ1-2; D is undetermined. The V and J ends lost 6 bases and 6 bases respectively, with 11 bases between them. CDR3 length: 12 residues. Germline-derived CDR1 and CDR2 are KGHSH and LQKENI.

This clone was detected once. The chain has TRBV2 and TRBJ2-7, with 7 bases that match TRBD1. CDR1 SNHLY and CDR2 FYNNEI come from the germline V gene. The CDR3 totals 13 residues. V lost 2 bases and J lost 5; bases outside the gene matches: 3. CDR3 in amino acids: CASSESRGHEQYF. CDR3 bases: TGTGCCAGCAGTGAAAGTAGGGGGCACGAGCAGTACTTC. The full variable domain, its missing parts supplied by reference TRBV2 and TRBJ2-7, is EPEVTQTPSHQVTQMGQEVILRCVPISNHLYFYWYRQILGQKVEFLVSFYNNEISEKSEIFDDQFSVERPDGSNFTLKIRSTKLEDSAMYFCASSESRGHEQYFGPGTRLTVT.

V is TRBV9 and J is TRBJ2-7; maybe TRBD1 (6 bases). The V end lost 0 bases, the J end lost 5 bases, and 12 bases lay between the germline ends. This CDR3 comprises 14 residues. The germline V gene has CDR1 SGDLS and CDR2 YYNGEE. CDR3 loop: CASSVGRRGDEQYF. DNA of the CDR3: TGTGCCAGCAGCGTAGGGCGCAGGGGCGACGAGCAGTACTTC.

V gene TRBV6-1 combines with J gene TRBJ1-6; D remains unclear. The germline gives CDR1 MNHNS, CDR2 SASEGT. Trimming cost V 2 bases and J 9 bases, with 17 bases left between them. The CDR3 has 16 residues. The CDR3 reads CASSELGLPGSSPLHF. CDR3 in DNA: TGTGCCAGCAGTGAACTAGGGCTCCCGGGAAGTTCACCCCTCCACTTT.

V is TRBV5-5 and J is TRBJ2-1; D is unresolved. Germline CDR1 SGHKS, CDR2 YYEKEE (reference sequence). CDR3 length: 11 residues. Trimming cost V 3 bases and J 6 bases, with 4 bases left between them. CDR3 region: CASSWGNEQFF. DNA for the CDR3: TGTGCCAGCAGCTGGGGCAATGAGCAGTTCTTC.

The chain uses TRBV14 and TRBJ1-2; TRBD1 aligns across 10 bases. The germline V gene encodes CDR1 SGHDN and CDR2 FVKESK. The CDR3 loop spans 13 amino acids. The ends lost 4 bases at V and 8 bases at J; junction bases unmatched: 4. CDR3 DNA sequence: TGTGCCAGCAGCCCCGGACAGGGGGGAGGCTACACCTTC. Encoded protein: CASSPGQGGGYTF.

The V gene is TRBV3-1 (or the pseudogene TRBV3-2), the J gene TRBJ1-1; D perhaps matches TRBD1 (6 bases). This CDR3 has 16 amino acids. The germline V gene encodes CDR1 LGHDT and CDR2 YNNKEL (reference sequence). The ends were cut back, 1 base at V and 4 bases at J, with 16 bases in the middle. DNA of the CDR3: TGTGCCAGCAGCCAAGGGTTCGGGGGGCTTTTCACTGAAGCTTTCTTT. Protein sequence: CASSQGFGGLFTEAFF.

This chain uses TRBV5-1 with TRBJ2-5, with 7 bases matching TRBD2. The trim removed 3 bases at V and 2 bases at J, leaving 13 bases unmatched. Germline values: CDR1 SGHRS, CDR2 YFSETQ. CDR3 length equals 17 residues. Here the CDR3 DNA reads TGCGCCAGCAGCTCGGCTAGCGGAGTCCGGGGGCAAGAGACCCAGTACTTC. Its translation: CASSSASGVRGQETQYF. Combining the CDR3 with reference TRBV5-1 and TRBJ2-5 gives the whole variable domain KAGVTQTPRYLIKTRGQQVTLSCSPISGHRSVSWYQQTPGQGLQFLFEYFSETQRNKGNFPGRFSGRQFSNSRSEMNVSTLELGDSALYLCASSSASGVRGQETQYFGPGTRLLVL.

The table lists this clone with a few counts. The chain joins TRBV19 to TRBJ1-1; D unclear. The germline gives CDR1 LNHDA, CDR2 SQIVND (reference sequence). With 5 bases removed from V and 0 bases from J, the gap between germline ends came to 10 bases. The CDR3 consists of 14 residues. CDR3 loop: CASSPLYMNTEAFF. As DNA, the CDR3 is TGTGCCAGTAGTCCCTTATACATGAACACTGAAGCTTTCTTT. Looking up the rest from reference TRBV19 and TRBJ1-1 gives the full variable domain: DGGITQSPKYLFRKEGQNVTLSCEQNLNHDAMYWYRQDPGQGLRLIYYSQIVNDFQKGDIAEGYSVSREKKESFPLTVTSAQKNPTAFYLCASSPLYMNTEAFFGQGTRLTVV.

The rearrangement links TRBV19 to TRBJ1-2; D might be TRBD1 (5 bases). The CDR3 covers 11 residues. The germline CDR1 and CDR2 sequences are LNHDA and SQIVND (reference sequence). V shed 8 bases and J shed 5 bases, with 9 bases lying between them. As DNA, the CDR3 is TGTGCCAGTTACACAGGTTATGGCTACACCTTC. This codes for CASYTGYGYTF. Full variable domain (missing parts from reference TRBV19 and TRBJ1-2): DGGITQSPKYLFRKEGQNVTLSCEQNLNHDAMYWYRQDPGQGLRLIYYSQIVNDFQKGDIAEGYSVSREKKESFPLTVTSAQKNPTAFYLCASYTGYGYTFGSGTRLTVV.

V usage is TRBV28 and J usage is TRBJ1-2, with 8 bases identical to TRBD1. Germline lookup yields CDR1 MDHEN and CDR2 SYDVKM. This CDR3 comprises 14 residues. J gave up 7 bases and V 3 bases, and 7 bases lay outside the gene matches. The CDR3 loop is CASSFFRTGSGYTF. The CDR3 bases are TGTGCCAGCAGTTTCTTCCGGACAGGGAGTGGCTACACCTTC.

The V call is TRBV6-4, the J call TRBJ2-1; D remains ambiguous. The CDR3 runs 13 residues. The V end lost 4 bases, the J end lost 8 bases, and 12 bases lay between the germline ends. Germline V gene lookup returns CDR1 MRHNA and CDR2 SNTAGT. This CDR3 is CASSAAPEDEQFF. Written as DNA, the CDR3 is TGTGCCAGCAGTGCCGCTCCCGAGGATGAGCAGTTCTTC.

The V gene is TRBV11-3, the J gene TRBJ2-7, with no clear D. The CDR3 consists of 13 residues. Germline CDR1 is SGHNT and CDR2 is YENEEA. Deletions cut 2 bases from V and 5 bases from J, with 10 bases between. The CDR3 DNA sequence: TGTGCCAGCAGCTTAACGCGATGGGACGAGCAGTACTTC. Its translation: CASSLTRWDEQYF.

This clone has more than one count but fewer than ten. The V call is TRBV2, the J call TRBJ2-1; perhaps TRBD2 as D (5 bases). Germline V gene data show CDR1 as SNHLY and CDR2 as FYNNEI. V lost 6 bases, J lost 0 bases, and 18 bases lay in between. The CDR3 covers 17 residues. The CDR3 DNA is TGTGCCAGCAGCGAGACTACCCTATTCAGCTCCTACAATGAGCAGTTCTTC. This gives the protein CASSETTLFSSYNEQFF.

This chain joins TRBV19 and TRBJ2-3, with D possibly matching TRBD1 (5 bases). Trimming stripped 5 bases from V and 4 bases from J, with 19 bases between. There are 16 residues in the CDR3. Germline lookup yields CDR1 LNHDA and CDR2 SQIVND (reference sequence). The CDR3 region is CASSYQSGMRPDTQYF. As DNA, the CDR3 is TGTGCCAGTAGTTACCAGTCAGGGATGAGGCCAGATACGCAGTATTTT.

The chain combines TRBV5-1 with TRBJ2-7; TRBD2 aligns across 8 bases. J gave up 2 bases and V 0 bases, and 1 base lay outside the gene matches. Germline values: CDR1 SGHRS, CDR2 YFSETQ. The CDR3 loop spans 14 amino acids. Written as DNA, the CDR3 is TGCGCCAGCAGCTTGGCGGGGGGGACCTACGAGCAGTACTTC. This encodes CASSLAGGTYEQYF.

The CDR3 sequence: CASSFQENTEAFF. The CDR3 DNA reads TGTGCCAGCAGCTTTCAGGAGAACACTGAAGCTTTCTTT. This chain uses TRBV11-2 with TRBJ1-1; D uncertain. V lost 3 bases and J 1 base, leaving 6 bases between the germline ends. The CDR3 is made up of 13 amino acids. Germline V gives CDR1 SGHAT, CDR2 FQNNGV. The full variable domain, completed using reference TRBV11-2 and TRBJ1-1, is EAGVAQSPRYKIIEKRQSVAFWCNPISGHATLYWYQQILGQGPKLLIQFQNNGVVDDSQLPKDRFSAERLKGVDSTLKIQPAKLEDSAVYLCASSFQENTEAFFGQGTRLTVV.

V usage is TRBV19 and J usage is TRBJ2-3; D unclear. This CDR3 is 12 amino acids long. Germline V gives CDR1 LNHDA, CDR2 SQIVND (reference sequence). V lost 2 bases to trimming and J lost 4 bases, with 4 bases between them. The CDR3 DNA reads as TGTGCCAGTAGTATAAGAGCAGATACGCAGTATTTT. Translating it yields CASSIRADTQYF.

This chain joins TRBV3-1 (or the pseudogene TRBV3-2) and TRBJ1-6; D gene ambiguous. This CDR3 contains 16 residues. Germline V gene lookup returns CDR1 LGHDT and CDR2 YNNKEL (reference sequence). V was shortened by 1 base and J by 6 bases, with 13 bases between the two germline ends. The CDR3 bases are TGTGCCAGCAGCCAAGGTCCCCCGCTGGGTAATTCACCCCTCCACTTT. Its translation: CASSQGPPLGNSPLHF.